The 19 T cell receptor beta chains below were found in one sample sequenced in a study of blood T cell repertoires in COVID-19. TCRdb's copy holds only in-frame clones and misses some; the assay was immunoSEQ multiplex PCR. The sample holds about 200,000 clones, 80% to 95% seen once. The specimen sequenced was peripheral blood. These receptors originate from a man in his forties or fifties with acute or convalescent COVID-19.

CDR3 amino acids: CASSQDPRDEKMVNYGYTF. In DNA, the CDR3 is TGCGCCAGCAGCCAAGATCCCAGGGATGAGAAGATGGTGAACTATGGCTACACCTTC. The gene calls are TRBV4-3 and TRBJ1-2; D perhaps matches TRBD1 (5 bases). Between the trimmed V and J ends, which lost 0 bases and 2 bases, there was a span of 22 bases. CDR1 is LGHNA and CDR2 is YSLEER in the germline V gene. There are 19 residues in the CDR3.

V gene TRBV23-1 combines with J gene TRBJ2-7, with D possibly TRBD2 on 6 matching bases. TRBV23-1 has ORF status, its function being uncertain. CDR3 size: 13 residues. Trimming shortened V by 9 bases and J by 0 bases, and 12 bases separated the two germline ends. CDR3 DNA sequence: TGCGCCAGGTTCCGGGGGAGCTCCTACGAGCAGTACTTC. Its protein product is CARFRGSSYEQYF.

A single count supports this clone. The CDR3 loop reads CAISESGGTSYGYTF. Written as DNA, the CDR3 is TGTGCCATCAGTGAGTCTGGGGGCACATCGTATGGCTACACCTTC. This chain uses TRBV10-3 with TRBJ1-2, with a tentative D call TRBD1 (6 bases). The CDR3 is 15 residues long. Germline values: CDR1 ENHRY, CDR2 SYGVKD. V shed 0 bases and J shed 5 bases, with 13 bases lying between them.

The chain recombines TRBV30 with TRBJ2-1; the D is unclear. CDR1 and CDR2 from the germline V gene are GTSNPN and SVGIG (reference sequence). This CDR3 region has 11 residues. Deletions cut 1 base from V and 8 bases from J, with 6 bases between. CDR3: CAWSAPYEQFF. CDR3 coding DNA: TGTGCCTGGAGTGCCCCCTATGAGCAGTTCTTC.

This clone was recorded a few times. V gene TRBV5-1 combines with J gene TRBJ1-4, with D hard to call. Germline V gene data show CDR1 as SGHRS and CDR2 as YFSETQ. Between the trimmed V and J ends, which lost 4 bases and 2 bases, there was a span of 12 bases. This CDR3 has 15 amino acids. CDR3 bases: TGCGCCAGCAGCCCCGGGGTGGGGACTAATGAAAAACTGTTTTTT. It translates to CASSPGVGTNEKLFF.

V gene TRBV6-2 or TRBV6-3 combines with J gene TRBJ2-5; TRBD1 might be the D (6 bases). Trimming shortened V by 0 bases and J by 9 bases, and 14 bases separated the two germline ends. The CDR3 is 14 amino acids. Germline V lookup: CDR1 MNHEY, CDR2 SVGEGT. Here the CDR3 reads CASSYSAGVWAQYF. CDR3 nucleotides: TGTGCCAGCAGTTACTCTGCAGGGGTGTGGGCCCAGTACTTC.

This clone has just one count. This chain joins TRBV19 and TRBJ2-1; TRBD1 matches at 10 bases. The CDR3 runs to 15 residues. In germline, CDR1 is LNHDA, CDR2 SQIVND (reference sequence). Losses at the gene ends were 8 bases for V and 5 bases for J; bases not matched to a gene: 9. The CDR3 region is CASGPGQGRHNEQFF. The CDR3 DNA reads as TGTGCCAGTGGACCGGGACAGGGGAGGCACAATGAGCAGTTCTTC.

The chain employs TRBV6-2 or TRBV6-3 and TRBJ2-3, with 10 bases identical to TRBD1. CDR1 and CDR2 (germline): MNHEY, SVGEGT. V dropped 1 base and J dropped 3; count of bases not matched to a gene: 4. This CDR3 has 16 residues. The CDR3 spells CASSYFADRGTDTQYF. CDR3 coding DNA: TGTGCCAGCAGTTACTTCGCGGACAGGGGGACAGATACGCAGTATTTT.

The chain recombines TRBV19 with TRBJ2-3; TRBD2 agrees at 9 bases. CDR3 size: 14 residues. From germline, CDR1 is LNHDA and CDR2 SQIVND (reference sequence). V was clipped by 10 bases and J by 2 bases; unmatched bases: 7. The CDR3 DNA reads as TGTGCCACCGAAAGCGGGGGGTTCACAGATACGCAGTATTTT. Its translation: CATESGGFTDTQYF. The full variable domain, completed using reference TRBV19 and TRBJ2-3, is DGGITQSPKYLFRKEGQNVTLSCEQNLNHDAMYWYRQDPGQGLRLIYYSQIVNDFQKGDIAEGYSVSREKKESFPLTVTSAQKNPTAFYLCATESGGFTDTQYFGPGTRLTVL.

V gene TRBV9 combines with J gene TRBJ1-6; 7 bases align to TRBD1. The ends lost 4 bases at V and 13 bases at J; junction bases unmatched: 11. The germline V gene has CDR1 SGDLS and CDR2 YYNGEE. This CDR3 spans 14 amino acids. The CDR3 nucleotides are TGTGCCAGCAGCCTCGACAGGGCCCGAGCGCCCCTCCACTTT. Protein sequence: CASSLDRARAPLHF.

The rearrangement uses TRBV14 and TRBJ2-5, with D possibly TRBD2 on 6 matching bases. The CDR3 consists of 16 residues. The germline V and J ends were trimmed by 0 bases and 4 bases, with 15 bases remaining between them. The V gene's germline CDR1 is SGHDN and CDR2 FVKESK. The CDR3 sequence is CASSQELAGMGETQYF. As DNA, the CDR3 is TGTGCCAGCAGCCAAGAGTTGGCGGGGATGGGAGAGACCCAGTACTTC.

CDR3: CAISENGVPTDTQYF. The CDR3 coding sequence is TGTGCCATCAGTGAGAACGGGGTCCCCACAGATACGCAGTATTTT. The chain recombines TRBV10-3 with TRBJ2-3, with a weak D call TRBD2 (5 bases). There are 15 residues in the CDR3. V shed 2 bases and J shed 2 bases, with 11 bases lying between them. Germline CDR1 ENHRY, CDR2 SYGVKD.

The V and J genes are TRBV29-1 and TRBJ1-1; tentatively, D is TRBD1 (6 bases). The V gene's germline CDR1 is SQVTM and CDR2 ANQGSEA. Between the trimmed V and J ends, which lost 7 bases and 0 bases, there was a span of 12 bases. This CDR3 is built from 13 residues. DNA of the CDR3: TGCAGCGCTGGGGACAAGGTGAACACTGAAGCTTTCTTT. It translates to CSAGDKVNTEAFF.

The chain has TRBV27 and TRBJ1-1; no firm D call. Germline V gene data show CDR1 as MNHEY and CDR2 as SMNVEV (reference sequence). CDR3 size: 15 residues. Trimming took off 5 bases at V and 0 bases at J, with 13 bases between the two ends. The CDR3 DNA reads as TGTGCCAGCAGTCCTCCGCTACTCATGAACACTGAAGCTTTCTTT. Protein product: CASSPPLLMNTEAFF.

The chain recombines TRBV10-2 with TRBJ2-2, with unresolved D. Deletions cut 2 bases from V and 5 bases from J, with 9 bases between. The germline V gene has CDR1 WSHSY and CDR2 SAAADI. The CDR3 has 14 residues. The CDR3: CASSEGRSTGELFF. The CDR3 DNA reads TGCGCCAGCAGTGAGGGCCGAAGTACCGGGGAGCTGTTTTTT.

The chain combines TRBV4-2 with TRBJ2-1, with D uncertain. This CDR3 has 14 amino acids. Germline CDR1 is LGHNA and CDR2 is YNFKEQ. V was shortened by 2 bases and J by 6 bases, with 11 bases between the two germline ends. The CDR3 coding sequence is TGTGCCAGCAGCCAACCCCCCTACGGCAATGAGCAGTTCTTC. This codes for CASSQPPYGNEQFF.

Comment on this clone: The sample has other DNA sequences that encode this CDR3 too. This chain connects TRBV27 to TRBJ1-5, with unresolved D. The CDR3 sequence is 13 residues long. Trimming removed 0 bases from V and 4 bases from J, with 4 bases in between. Germline CDR1 MNHEY, CDR2 SMNVEV (reference sequence). CDR3 in DNA: TGTGCCAGCAGTTTATCGCGGAATCAGCCCCAGCATTTT. Translated: CASSLSRNQPQHF.

The gene calls are TRBV10-2 and TRBJ2-5; 9 positions agree with TRBD2. J lost 4 bases, V lost 4 bases, and 7 bases had no gene match. The length of the CDR3 is 15 residues. Looked up from germline, CDR1 is WSHSY and CDR2 is SAAADI. CDR3 coding DNA: TGCGCCAGCAGTGGGGCGGGGGGGCCGGTAGAGACCCAGTACTTC. This gives the protein CASSGAGGPVETQYF.

The gene calls are TRBV7-3 and TRBJ2-2; 8 bases fit TRBD2. Germline V lookup: CDR1 SGHTA, CDR2 FQGTGA. The ends lost 5 bases at V and 1 base at J; junction bases unmatched: 9. The CDR3 runs 17 residues. CDR3 residues: CASSIRGGPLNTGELFF. CDR3 bases: TGTGCCAGCAGCATCCGGGGGGGCCCGCTGAACACCGGGGAGCTGTTTTTT.